This T cell receptor beta chain was sequenced during a study of OX40 agonist ivuxolimab in advanced cancers. Study-level information: Every 2 weeks, ivuxolimab was infused into the patients intravenously at between 0.01 and 10 mg/kg. Notes on the study in general: On average, a greater number of expanded clones characterised CD8+ T cells relative to CD4+. Both CD4+ and CD8+ T cell populations in blood had undergone clonal expansion by week 6 at 0.1 to 3.0 mg/kg.

Data came from immunoSEQ multiplex PCR; TCRdb stores just in-frame clones and leaves some out. Among 50,000 to 75,000 clones listed, around 83% were seen once. This clone was observed a few times. Its matching antigen is unknown. Autoimmune disease history or systemic immunosuppression barred patients. This TCR was sampled from an adult with an advanced solid tumor such as melanoma, head and neck, liver or kidney cancer. The sequencing here drew on CD4+ or CD8+ T cells sorted from blood, taken in a trial of the OX40 agonist ivuxolimab.

The CDR3 sequence: CASSLDGGDNEQFF. As DNA, the CDR3 is TGCGCCAGCAGCTTGGACGGGGGGGACAATGAGCAGTTCTTC. The chain uses TRBV5-1 and TRBJ2-1; TRBD2 matches 8 bases. J was trimmed by 5 bases and V by 0 bases; bases with no gene match: 1. Germline loops: CDR1 SGHRS, CDR2 YFSETQ. The CDR3 extends over 14 amino acids. Full variable domain (rest looked up from reference TRBV5-1 and TRBJ2-1): KAGVTQTPRYLIKTRGQQVTLSCSPISGHRSVSWYQQTPGQGLQFLFEYFSETQRNKGNFPGRFSGRQFSNSRSEMNVSTLELGDSALYLCASSLDGGDNEQFFGPGTRLTVL.